This TCR beta chain was recovered during a study of cytomegalovirus exposure and HLA in healthy donors. PCR involved 60 Vbeta and 13 Jbeta primers. Produced via immunoSEQ multiplex PCR; TCRdb's table is partial and in-frame only. Of 85,000 to 100,000 clones detected, around nine tenths appear once; the ten largest clones hold 8% to 10%. Sequenced material: PBMCs. The source of this sequence is a man aged 30-40 years in good health and CMV-seropositive.

Here the CDR3 DNA reads TGTGCCAGCAGCCTAACGGGGGAGGGCAATCAGCCCCAGCATTTT. This encodes CASSLTGEGNQPQHF. The genes are TRBV5-6 and TRBJ1-5; D is perhaps TRBD1 (5 bases). Trimming took off 4 bases at V and 2 bases at J, with 13 bases between the two ends. This CDR3 has 15 residues. Per the germline V gene, CDR1 is SGHDT and CDR2 is YYEEEE.